This T cell receptor beta chain stems from a study of PD-1 blockade in classical Hodgkin lymphoma. The study, taken as a whole, reports: Before treatment, complete responders showed about the same diversity as newly diagnosed patients.

Germline CDR1 is KGHSH and CDR2 is LQKENI. The CDR3 has 16 residues. V was shortened by 2 bases and J by 4 bases, with 17 bases between the two germline ends. No patient escaped relapse after autologous stem cell transplantation, and brentuximab vedotin exposure varied. Remarks on this clone: Its antigen remains unknown.

Measured with immunoSEQ multiplex PCR; TCRdb has only the in-frame clones, and not every one. The sample yields over 25,000 clones, around 84% seen once. The sequences come from peripheral blood mononuclear cells (PBMCs), collected before the second cycle of nivolumab. The clonotype was recovered from a human donor with classical Hodgkin lymphoma. The chain employs TRBV18 and TRBJ1-1; D gene unclear. CDR3 region: CASSPDIRAGRTEAFF. CDR3 coding DNA: TGTGCCAGCTCACCAGATATTAGGGCCGGCCGCACTGAAGCTTTCTTT.